This TCR beta chain originates from a study of T cells expressing NK-cell markers. About the research overall: In sorted CD3+CD56+NKG2C+, CD3+CD56+NKG2C- and CD3+CD56-NKG2C+ T cells, TCR beta repertoires were obtained. Findings and caveats of the study: Roughly 6 donors had dominant NKG2C+ clonotypes that comprised about 1.0-7.0% of their CD8+ T cells.

For this clonotype: The antigen is undetermined.

This CDR3 region has 15 residues. CDR1 DFQATT and CDR2 SNEGSKA come from the germline V gene (reference sequence). TCRdb re-called the 5' RACE reads; every CDR3 protein appears as one record, without DNA. In total, the table holds 350,000 to 400,000 distinct CDR3 sequences. This clonotype was sampled from a woman between 50 and 59 years old in good health. The sequenced sample consisted of blood T cells: a sorted CD56 or NKG2C T cell subset, CD4+ or CD8+ T cells, or bulk PBMC T cells (not recorded which). The V call is TRBV20-1, the J call TRBJ2-1; the D gene TCRdb calls, TRBD1, cannot be checked with no DNA. CDR3 sequence reads: CSADDPATGGNEQFF.